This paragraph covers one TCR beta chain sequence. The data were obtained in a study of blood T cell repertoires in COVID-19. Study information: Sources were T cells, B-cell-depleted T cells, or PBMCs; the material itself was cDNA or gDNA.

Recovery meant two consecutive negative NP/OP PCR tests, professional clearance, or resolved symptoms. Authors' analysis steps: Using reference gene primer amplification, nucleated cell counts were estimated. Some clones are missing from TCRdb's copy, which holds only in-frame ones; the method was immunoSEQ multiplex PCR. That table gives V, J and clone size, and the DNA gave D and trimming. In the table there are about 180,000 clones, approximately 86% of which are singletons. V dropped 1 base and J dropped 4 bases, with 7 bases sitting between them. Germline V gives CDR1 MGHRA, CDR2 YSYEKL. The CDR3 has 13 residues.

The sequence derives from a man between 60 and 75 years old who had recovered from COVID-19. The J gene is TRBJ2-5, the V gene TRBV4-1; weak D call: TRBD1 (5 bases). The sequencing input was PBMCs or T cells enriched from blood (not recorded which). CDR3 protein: CASSQVRAETQYF. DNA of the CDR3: TGCGCCAGCAGCCAAGTCAGGGCAGAGACCCAGTACTTC.